The rows below give T cell receptor beta chains drawn from one sample of a study of blood T cell repertoires in COVID-19. The assay was immunoSEQ multiplex PCR, and TCRdb's table has in-frame clones only and misses some. The sample includes approximately 230,000 clones, around 86% of them seen just once. Sequencing used peripheral blood. All receptors derive from a man aged 30 to 39 who had recovered from COVID-19. Both conserved end residues are part of each CDR3. D genes are given only for firm matches. Part of the rows lack a size; the others show once, few, many or a class for expanded clones.

D gene	V gene	J gene	clone size	CDR3 protein	CDR3 DNA
TRBD2	TRBV30	TRBJ2-1	NA	CAWAGTSRYNEQFF	TGTGCCTGGGCCGGGACTAGCAGATACAATGAGCAGTTCTTC
NA	TRBV5-1	TRBJ1-1	NA	CASSLAPRQTAYTEAFF	TGCGCCAGCAGCTTGGCCCCGAGACAGACCGCTTACACTGAAGCTTTCTTT
NA	TRBV10-3	TRBJ1-2	once	CAISGQVGYGYTF	TGTGCCATCAGTGGACAGGTCGGCTATGGCTACACCTTC
NA	TRBV27	TRBJ1-5	NA	CASSLTRGLGQPQHF	TGTGCCAGCAGTTTAACCAGGGGCTTAGGTCAGCCCCAGCATTTT
NA	TRBV18	TRBJ2-7	few	CASSGSQRYEQYF	TGTGCCAGCTCGGGCAGTCAACGCTACGAGCAGTACTTC
TRBD2	TRBV3-1/TRBV3-2	TRBJ2-7	NA	CASSQGRGTPYEQYF	TGTGCCAGCAGCCAAGGGCGGGGGACCCCCTACGAGCAGTACTTC
NA	TRBV10-1	TRBJ2-3	NA	CASSRDGRGTDTQYF	TGCGCCAGCAGTAGAGACGGGAGAGGCACAGATACGCAGTATTTT
NA	TRBV13	TRBJ2-7	few	CASSLGRYGEQYF	TGTGCCAGCAGCTTAGGCCGGTATGGCGAGCAGTACTTC
NA	TRBV4-1	TRBJ1-5	few	CASSPYRDGNQPQHF	TGCGCCAGCAGCCCCTACAGGGATGGCAATCAGCCCCAGCATTTT
NA	TRBV7-9	TRBJ1-4	NA	CASSEGTTAWRFF	TGTGCCAGCAGCGAAGGGACAACCGCCTGGAGGTTTTTT
NA	TRBV5-1	TRBJ1-1	NA	CASAMNTEAFF	TGCGCCAGTGCTATGAACACTGAAGCTTTCTTT
NA	TRBV30	TRBJ2-6	NA	CAWSVDSMSSGANVLTF	TGTGCCTGGAGCGTGGACTCAATGAGCTCTGGGGCCAACGTCCTGACTTTC
NA	TRBV6-6	TRBJ2-1	NA	CASSTGNEQFF	TGTGCCAGCAGCACGGGAAATGAGCAGTTCTTC
NA	TRBV7-2	TRBJ1-5	NA	CASSSEGRGQPQHF	TGTGCCAGCAGCTCTGAGGGCCGCGGACAGCCCCAGCATTTT
NA	TRBV19	TRBJ1-1	NA	CATNGAALNTEAFF	TGTGCCACCAATGGGGCAGCCCTGAACACTGAAGCTTTCTTT
TRBD1	TRBV2	TRBJ1-4	NA	CASKWDSEGPPTNEKLFF	TGTGCCAGCAAATGGGACAGCGAGGGCCCCCCAACTAATGAAAAACTGTTTTTT
NA	TRBV9	TRBJ2-4	NA	CASSVELGGNIQYF	TGTGCCAGCAGCGTAGAACTAGGGGGTAACATTCAGTACTTC
NA	TRBV9	TRBJ1-1	NA	CASSVVDTQVATTEAFF	TGTGCCAGCAGCGTAGTAGACACCCAGGTGGCTACCACTGAAGCTTTCTTT
TRBD1	TRBV5-1	TRBJ1-2	NA	CASSSFPDRQTGYTF	TGCGCCAGCAGTTCATTCCCGGACAGGCAGACTGGCTACACCTTC
TRBD2	TRBV5-1	TRBJ2-5	NA	CASSLATGTSGETQYF	TGCGCCAGCAGCTTGGCCACCGGGACTAGCGGGGAGACCCAGTACTTC
NA	TRBV11-3	TRBJ1-1	NA	CASSLGTSRRTEAFF	TGTGCCAGCAGCTTAGGCACGTCGCGGCGGACTGAAGCTTTCTTT
NA	TRBV10-3	TRBJ1-2	NA	CAIRVTALADYGYTF	TGTGCCATCAGGGTGACCGCGCTGGCGGACTATGGCTACACCTTC
TRBD1	TRBV19	TRBJ1-2	NA	CASSITPTGGSGRGYTF	TGTGCCAGTAGTATAACCCCCACAGGGGGCAGTGGAAGGGGCTACACCTTC
NA	TRBV7-2	TRBJ2-3	NA	CASTHTDTQYF	TGTGCCAGCACCCACACAGATACGCAGTATTTT
NA	TRBV6-5	TRBJ2-1	NA	CASSLSGVGYNEQFF	TGTGCCAGCAGTTTATCGGGGGTCGGCTACAATGAGCAGTTCTTC
TRBD1	TRBV30	TRBJ1-5	NA	CAWSPFHTLVGQHSNQPQHF	TGTGCCTGGAGTCCTTTCCATACTTTAGTGGGACAGCATAGCAATCAGCCCCAGCATTTT
NA	TRBV2	TRBJ1-5	NA	CASSERGGNQPQHF	TGTGCCAGCAGTGAAAGGGGAGGGAACCAGCCCCAGCATTTT
NA	TRBV6-4	TRBJ1-1	NA	CASSEGNTEAFF	TGTGCCAGCAGCGAGGGGAACACTGAAGCTTTCTTT
NA	TRBV5-3	TRBJ1-6	NA	CARSLEGRTNSPLHF	TGTGCCAGAAGCTTGGAGGGGCGGACTAATTCACCCCTCCACTTT
TRBD1	TRBV5-4	TRBJ2-5	NA	CASTHRGNRETQYF	TGTGCCAGCACCCACAGGGGGAACCGGGAGACCCAGTACTTC
NA	TRBV11-2	TRBJ1-1	NA	CASSLAQAGGAFF	TGTGCCAGCAGCTTAGCCCAGGCAGGCGGGGCTTTCTTT
NA	TRBV6-6	TRBJ1-3	once	CASSPGYGNTIYF	TGTGCCAGCTCCCCAGGATATGGAAACACCATATATTTT
TRBD1	TRBV7-2	TRBJ1-1	NA	CASSSGTGNPNTEAFF	TGTGCCAGCAGCTCCGGGACAGGAAACCCGAACACTGAAGCTTTCTTT
TRBD1	TRBV4-3	TRBJ2-7	NA	CASSHHKDRAYEQYF	TGCGCCAGCAGCCATCATAAGGACAGGGCCTACGAGCAGTACTTC
NA	TRBV27	TRBJ1-1	NA	CASSFARTGLQAFF	TGTGCCAGCAGCTTCGCCCGAACAGGCTTACAAGCTTTCTTT
TRBD1	TRBV5-1	TRBJ2-1	NA	CASSRTLGQGWDNEQFF	TGCGCCAGCAGCCGCACCCTCGGACAGGGGTGGGACAATGAGCAGTTCTTC
NA	TRBV30	TRBJ1-2	once	CAWSGGFSRGGYTF	TGTGCCTGGAGTGGGGGCTTCTCTCGTGGCGGCTACACCTTC
NA	TRBV18	TRBJ1-5	NA	CASTRGSSGNQPQHF	TGTGCCAGCACCCGGGGGTCTTCGGGCAATCAGCCCCAGCATTTT
TRBD2	TRBV2	TRBJ2-5	NA	CASSLEVAGAETQYF	TGTGCCAGCAGCCTCGAGGTAGCGGGGGCGGAGACCCAGTACTTC
NA	TRBV3-1/TRBV3-2	TRBJ1-5	NA	CASSQDHPGEIGQPQHF	TGTGCCAGCAGCCAAGATCACCCGGGGGAGATTGGTCAGCCCCAGCATTTT
NA	TRBV11-2	TRBJ1-5	NA	CASSPRDRNQPQHF	TGTGCCAGCAGCCCCAGGGATCGGAATCAGCCCCAGCATTTT
NA	TRBV6-4	TRBJ2-3	NA	CASSPQRAGDTQYF	TGTGCCAGCAGTCCCCAGAGAGCAGGGGATACGCAGTATTTT